This entry concerns a single TCR beta chain. Its antigen is as yet unknown. The source of the sample is a study of post-analysis software for immune sequencing data. Findings of the study overall: Samples made in the same batch grouped tightly together by F measure. Normalized Chao1 diversity in multiple sclerosis patients fell significantly below that of controls. A handful of TRBV segments, including TRBV5-6, TRBV5-1 and TRBV20-1, were more frequent in patients than controls.

The TCR beta cDNA libraries carried unique molecular identifiers. T cells numbering about 0.85 to 10 million yielded about 500,000 cDNA molecules. TCRdb recomputed calls from the PCR reads with MiXCR, one row per CDR3 protein. The table includes 600,000 to 750,000 distinct CDR3 sequences, approximately 59% detected once. V was clipped by 0 bases and J by 2 bases, with 14 bases between them. The CDR3 runs to 16 residues. In germline, CDR1 is DFQATT, CDR2 SNEGSKA (reference sequence). The clonotype originates from a girl aged 2 to 10 with multiple sclerosis. Sequencing was performed on blood. The chain carries TRBV20-1 and TRBJ2-1; no clear D. CDR3 bases: TGCAGTGCTAGAGATCAGGCTAGGAGCCCCTACAATGAGCAGTTCTTC. Amino acids: CSARDQARSPYNEQFF.